A single sample gave rise to the 28 T cell receptor beta chains below, sequenced in a study of T cell repertoires in cytomegalovirus infection. MiXCR, run by TCRdb on the reads, gives a single entry per CDR3 protein. The table records roughly 200,000 distinct CDR3 sequences, roughly two fifths of them present only once. The antigens for these receptors are not known. The sample was CD8+ T cells from cultured PBMCs, taken from culture after CMV antigen stimulation. The receptor source for this set is a human donor in good health (CMV status not recorded). Some clones in this sample may be carry-over from other donors' samples.

This clonotype occurred many times. This sequence joins TRBV7-8 and TRBJ2-1, with 13 bases that match TRBD2. Trimming removed 5 bases from V and 5 bases from J; junction bases left unmatched: 15. The CDR3 consists of 19 residues. Germline V CDR1 and CDR2: SGHVS, FQNEAQ. The CDR3 DNA sequence: TGTGCCAGCAGCCCCCGGACTAGCGGGAGTCTAAGAAGTAACAATGAGCAGTTCTTC. It is translated as CASSPRTSGSLRSNNEQFF.

The rearrangement uses TRBV6-6 and TRBJ1-5, with 9 nucleotides matching TRBD1. Losses at the gene ends were 6 bases for V and 6 bases for J; bases not matched to a gene: 6. Germline V gene sequence: CDR1 MNHNY, CDR2 SVGAGI (reference sequence). The CDR3 contains 14 residues. As DNA, the CDR3 is TGTGCCAGCAGCTACGGGGGACAGGGTCAGCCCCAGCATTTT. Translation gives CASSYGGQGQPQHF.

Comment on this clonotype: Relative to the germline gene, one junction end is altered; a read error may explain this. The chain is built from TRBV5-5 and TRBJ2-1; unclear D gene. Per the germline V gene, CDR1 is SGHKS and CDR2 is YYEKEE (reference sequence). This CDR3 has 12 amino acids. This CDR3 reads CASSFQYNEQCF. In nucleotides, the CDR3 is TGTGCCAGCAGCTTTCAGTACAATGAGCAGTGCTTC.

This clonotype occurred many times. The rearrangement uses TRBV7-2 and TRBJ2-5; TRBD2 aligns across 8 bases. J gave up 5 bases and V 5 bases, and 4 bases lay outside the gene matches. CDR3 length equals 13 residues. Germline assignment: CDR1 SGHTA and CDR2 FQGNSA. CDR3 residues: CASSGAGEETQYF. In DNA, the CDR3 is TGTGCCAGCAGCGGAGCGGGAGAGGAGACCCAGTACTTC. The full variable domain, its missing parts supplied by reference TRBV7-2 and TRBJ2-5, is GAGVSQSPSNKVTEKGKDVELRCDPISGHTALYWYRQSLGQGLEFLIYFQGNSAPDKSGLPSDRFSAERTGGSVSTLTIQRTQQEDSAVYLCASSGAGEETQYFGPGTRLLVL.

The chain is built from TRBV4-1 and TRBJ1-5; 7 positions match TRBD1. V gave up 4 bases and J gave up 6 bases; unmatched junction bases: 9. This CDR3 has 15 residues. CDR1 and CDR2 from the germline V gene are MGHRA and YSYEKL. The CDR3 region has the DNA TGCGCCAGCAGCCTATACAGGGGCGAGGGTCAGCCCCAGCATTTT. Translated: CASSLYRGEGQPQHF.

V gene TRBV24-1 combines with J gene TRBJ2-1; D unresolved. Germline V gene data show CDR1 as KGHDR and CDR2 as SFDVKD. V lost 3 bases, J lost 4 bases, and 6 bases lay in between. The CDR3 contains 13 residues. The CDR3 region has the DNA TGTGCCACCAGTGATGTGGAGTACAATGAGCAGTTCTTC. The encoded protein is CATSDVEYNEQFF.

The genes are TRBV12-3 or TRBV12-4 and TRBJ2-7; 7 nucleotides match TRBD2. The V and J ends lost 6 bases and 0 bases, in that order; junction bases with no gene match: 8. This CDR3 spans 15 amino acids. CDR3 bases: TGTGCCAGCAGGTCTAGCGGCGGGAACTCCTACGAGCAGTACTTC. Residues: CASRSSGGNSYEQYF.

This clonotype was counted a few times. The rearrangement uses TRBV6-1 and TRBJ2-7; D is unclear. Germline V gene lookup returns CDR1 MNHNS and CDR2 SASEGT. This CDR3 contains 12 residues. Trimming left V 1 base short and J 4 bases short, with 5 bases between. The CDR3 loop is CASSEGPYEQYF. CDR3 in DNA: TGTGCCAGCAGTGAAGGTCCATACGAGCAGTACTTC.

This clonotype was picked up a small number of times. The chain links TRBV7-9 to TRBJ2-2, with D uncertain. This CDR3 is 14 amino acids long. CDR1 is SEHNR, CDR2 FQNEAQ, per germline (reference sequence). The ends were cut back, 2 bases at V and 6 bases at J, with 10 bases in the middle. The DNA of the CDR3 is TGTGCCAGCAGCTTAAGCGAGACGGCCGGGGAGCTGTTTTTT. Translating it yields CASSLSETAGELFF.

DNA of the CDR3: TGTGCCAGCAGCGCTGGGAGTCTTAGAAGGGGCGAAAAACTGTTTTTT. This translates into CASSAGSLRRGEKLFF. This rearrangement joins TRBV2 to TRBJ1-4, with D perhaps matching TRBD1 (5 bases). Germline V gene lookup returns CDR1 SNHLY and CDR2 FYNNEI. The V end lost 6 bases, the J end lost 8 bases, and 22 bases lay between the germline ends. This CDR3 has 16 residues. The full variable domain, its missing parts supplied by reference TRBV2 and TRBJ1-4, is EPEVTQTPSHQVTQMGQEVILRCVPISNHLYFYWYRQILGQKVEFLVSFYNNEISEKSEIFDDQFSVERPDGSNFTLKIRSTKLEDSAMYFCASSAGSLRRGEKLFFGSGTQLSVL.

The rearrangement uses TRBV6-5 and TRBJ2-2, with TRBD2 identical over 7 bases. Germline V gives CDR1 MNHEY, CDR2 SVGAGI. V was clipped by 6 bases and J by 3 bases; unmatched bases: 7. CDR3 length: 15 residues. CDR3 coding DNA: TGTGCCAGCAGAACTAGCGCCCTCCACACCGGGGAGCTGTTTTTT. Its translation is CASRTSALHTGELFF.

This clonotype was detected only once. This chain connects TRBV28 to TRBJ2-2, with unresolved D. The CDR3 covers 16 residues. V was trimmed by 5 bases and J by 0 bases, leaving 13 bases between them. Germline assignment: CDR1 MDHEN and CDR2 SYDVKM. The CDR3 region is CASSDASYTNTGELFF. The CDR3 nucleotides read TGTGCCAGCAGTGACGCATCGTATACGAACACCGGGGAGCTGTTTTTT.

This clonotype was observed at least ten times. The chain has TRBV7-2 and TRBJ2-1; 8 bases map to TRBD2. CDR1 and CDR2 from the germline V gene are SGHTA and FQGNSA. This CDR3 spans 15 amino acids. With V trimmed by 4 bases and J by 2 bases, 4 bases remained unmatched. CDR3 in DNA: TGTGCCAGCAGCTCGGGACTAGTGCCCTACAATGAGCAGTTCTTC. Translating gives CASSSGLVPYNEQFF.

Many counts were recorded for this clonotype. The chain carries TRBV12-3 or TRBV12-4 and TRBJ1-4, with D tentatively TRBD1 (6 bases). Trimming removed 6 bases at V and 7 bases at J, with 21 bases between. This CDR3 is 16 amino acids long. As DNA, the CDR3 is TGTGCCAGCAGCCCTCGGGACACCAAAGATAGTGAAAAACTGTTTTTT. Amino acids: CASSPRDTKDSEKLFF.

This clonotype was observed a handful of times. V and J are TRBV3-1 and TRBJ2-5; 8 bases agree with TRBD2. This CDR3 is built from 14 residues. CDR1 and CDR2 (germline): LGHDT, YNNKEL (reference sequence). V lost 1 base and J lost 3; bases outside the gene matches: 1. CDR3 bases: TGTGCCAGCAGCCAAGGTAGCGGGGAAGAGACCCAGTACTTC. It codes for CASSQGSGEETQYF.

The V and J genes are TRBV11-2 and TRBJ2-1; weak D call: TRBD2 (6 bases). CDR1 is SGHAT, CDR2 FQNNGV, per germline. CDR3 length equals 16 residues. Trimming removed 5 bases from V and 1 base from J, with 15 bases in between. CDR3 residues: CASSPAGTGSYNEQFF. The CDR3 nucleotides read TGTGCCAGCAGCCCGGCCGGGACTGGATCCTACAATGAGCAGTTCTTC. The whole variable domain, filled in from reference TRBV11-2 and TRBJ2-1, reads EAGVAQSPRYKIIEKRQSVAFWCNPISGHATLYWYQQILGQGPKLLIQFQNNGVVDDSQLPKDRFSAERLKGVDSTLKIQPAKLEDSAVYLCASSPAGTGSYNEQFFGPGTRLTVL.

Only a few counts were recorded for this clonotype. CDR3 DNA sequence: TGTGCCAGTAATTTCGTTACACTCGGGACGGGTCCCTCTAACTATGGCTACACCTTC. It encodes CASNFVTLGTGPSNYGYTF. The J gene is TRBJ1-2, the V gene TRBV19; D perhaps matches TRBD1 (5 bases). CDR3 length equals 19 residues. Germline CDR1 reads LNHDA; CDR2 reads SQIVND (reference sequence). Deletions cut 7 bases from V and 0 bases from J, with 27 bases between. Based on the CDR3 plus reference TRBV19 and TRBJ1-2, the full variable domain is DGGITQSPKYLFRKEGQNVTLSCEQNLNHDAMYWYRQDPGQGLRLIYYSQIVNDFQKGDIAEGYSVSREKKESFPLTVTSAQKNPTAFYLCASNFVTLGTGPSNYGYTFGSGTRLTVV.

V is TRBV29-1 and J is TRBJ1-4, with D tentatively TRBD1 (6 bases). The V end was cut by 7 bases, the J end by 1 base, with 10 bases between. Germline-derived CDR1 and CDR2 are SQVTM and ANQGSEA. CDR3 length equals 13 residues. In DNA form, the CDR3 reads TGCAGCGCTTTACAGGGAACTAATGAAAAACTGTTTTTT. It encodes CSALQGTNEKLFF.

This clonotype was detected a few times. The J gene is TRBJ1-3, the V gene TRBV7-2; 8 positions agree with TRBD1. This CDR3 is 19 amino acids long. In germline, CDR1 is SGHTA, CDR2 FQGNSA. J was trimmed by 3 bases and V by 8 bases; bases with no gene match: 21. The CDR3 nucleotides are TGTGCCAGCTATCCCGGGACAGGCAGTTTACCGATTTTTGGAAACACCATATATTTT. Protein product: CASYPGTGSLPIFGNTIYF.

This clonotype has more than one count but fewer than ten. The chain links TRBV7-6 to TRBJ2-3; TRBD2 is a possible D gene (5 bases). V was trimmed by 3 bases and J by 1 base, leaving 11 bases between them. Per germline, CDR1 SGHVS and CDR2 FNYEAQ. This CDR3 is built from 15 residues. The chain's CDR3 is CASSLASRGTDTQYF. The DNA of the CDR3 is TGTGCCAGCAGCTTGGCCTCGAGGGGCACAGATACGCAGTATTTT.

This clonotype was observed many times. The chain recombines TRBV5-1 with TRBJ2-5; tentative D call: TRBD1 (6 bases). Per the germline V gene, CDR1 is SGHRS and CDR2 is YFSETQ. The CDR3 runs 15 residues. Trimming took off 0 bases at V and 5 bases at J, with 14 bases between the two ends. The CDR3 spells CASSLGQGIRETQYF. CDR3 sequence (DNA): TGCGCCAGCAGCTTGGGGCAGGGGATACGGGAGACCCAGTACTTC.

This clonotype occurred many times. V gene TRBV7-3 combines with J gene TRBJ2-3; D gene ambiguous. V was shortened by 1 base and J by 6 bases, with 14 bases between the two germline ends. Germline V gene sequence: CDR1 SGHTA, CDR2 FQGTGA. The CDR3 has 15 residues. The CDR3 nucleotides are TGTGCCAGCAGCTTAAATGGTGGGGAAGGGGATACGCAGTATTTT. It yields the protein CASSLNGGEGDTQYF.

With regard to this clonotype: A read error is likely, as this CDR3 ends without the conserved phenylalanine or tryptophan. The V gene is TRBV5-6, the J gene TRBJ2-7; D unresolved. V was shortened by 4 bases and J by 5 bases, with 16 bases between the two germline ends. There are 14 residues in the CDR3. Germline-derived CDR1 and CDR2 are SGHDT and YYEEEE. In nucleotides, the CDR3 is TGTGCCAGCAGCCCACAAGGGCCTCGGAACGAGCAGTACCTC. It specifies CASSPQGPRNEQYL.

This clonotype was seen more than once but under ten times. J is TRBJ1-4 and V is TRBV29-1; weak D call: TRBD1 (6 bases). Germline V gene sequence: CDR1 SQVTM, CDR2 ANQGSEA. V dropped 0 bases and J dropped 5 bases, with 7 bases sitting between them. The CDR3 has 13 amino acids. The CDR3 DNA follows: TGCAGCGTTGAAGACAGGGGCAATGAAAAACTGTTTTTT. It encodes CSVEDRGNEKLFF.

The chain's CDR3 is CASSPPRDRAKNIQYF. For the CDR3, the DNA is TGTGCCAGTAGTCCGCCTCGGGACCGAGCCAAAAACATTCAGTACTTC. The chain has TRBV19 and TRBJ2-4; D could derive from TRBD1 or TRBD2 (5 bases each). Germline CDR1 reads LNHDA; CDR2 reads SQIVND (reference sequence). The CDR3 is 16 amino acids. The V end was cut by 5 bases, the J end by 0 bases, with 14 bases between.

The V gene is TRBV12-3 or TRBV12-4, the J gene TRBJ1-1; TRBD1 might be the D (5 bases). Between the trimmed V and J ends, which lost 5 bases and 0 bases, there was a span of 22 bases. This CDR3 has 18 amino acids. In DNA, the CDR3 is TGTGCCAGCAGTCCCCCTTGGGGGAGGACAACTGTGAACACTGAAGCTTTCTTT. Residues: CASSPPWGRTTVNTEAFF.

Ten or more counts support this clonotype. The J gene is TRBJ2-2, the V gene TRBV12-3 or TRBV12-4, with 7 bases that match TRBD2. The CDR3 is made up of 16 amino acids. J was trimmed by 1 base and V by 6 bases; bases with no gene match: 8. CDR3 nucleotides: TGTGCCAGCAGACCCGCGGGGGACCGGAACACCGGGGAGCTGTTTTTT. The encoded protein is CASRPAGDRNTGELFF.

This clonotype was observed many times. The rearrangement uses TRBV6-5 and TRBJ1-3; D uncertain. The V gene's germline CDR1 is MNHEY and CDR2 SVGAGI. With 0 bases removed from V and 1 base from J, the gap between germline ends came to 13 bases. This CDR3 is built from 17 residues. The CDR3 bases are TGTGCCAGCAGTTACTCGATAACCACTTCGTCTGGAAACACCATATATTTT. Translation gives CASSYSITTSSGNTIYF.